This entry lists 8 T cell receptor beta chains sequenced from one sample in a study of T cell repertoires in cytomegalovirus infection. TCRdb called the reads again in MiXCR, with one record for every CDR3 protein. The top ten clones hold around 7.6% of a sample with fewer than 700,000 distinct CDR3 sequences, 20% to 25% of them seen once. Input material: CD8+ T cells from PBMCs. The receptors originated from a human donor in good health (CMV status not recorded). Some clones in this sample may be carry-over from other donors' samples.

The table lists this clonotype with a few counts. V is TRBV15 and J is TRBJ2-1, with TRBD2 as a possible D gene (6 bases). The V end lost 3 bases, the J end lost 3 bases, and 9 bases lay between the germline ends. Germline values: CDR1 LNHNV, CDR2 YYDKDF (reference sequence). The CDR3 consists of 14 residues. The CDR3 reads CATSRGLGYNEQFF. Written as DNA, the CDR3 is TGTGCCACCAGCAGGGGACTGGGCTACAATGAGCAGTTCTTC.

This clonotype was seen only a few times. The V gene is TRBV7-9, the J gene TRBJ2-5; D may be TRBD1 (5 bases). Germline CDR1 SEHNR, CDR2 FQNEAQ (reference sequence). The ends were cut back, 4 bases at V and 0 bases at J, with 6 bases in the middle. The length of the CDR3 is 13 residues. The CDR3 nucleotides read TGTGCCAGCAGCTCAGGGTACCAAGAGACCCAGTACTTC. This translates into CASSSGYQETQYF.

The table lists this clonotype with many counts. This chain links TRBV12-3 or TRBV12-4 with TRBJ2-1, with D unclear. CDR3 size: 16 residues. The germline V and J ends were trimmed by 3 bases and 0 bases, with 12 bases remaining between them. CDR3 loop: CASSFQHYSSYNEQFF. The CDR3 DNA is TGTGCCAGCAGTTTTCAGCACTACAGCTCCTACAATGAGCAGTTCTTC.

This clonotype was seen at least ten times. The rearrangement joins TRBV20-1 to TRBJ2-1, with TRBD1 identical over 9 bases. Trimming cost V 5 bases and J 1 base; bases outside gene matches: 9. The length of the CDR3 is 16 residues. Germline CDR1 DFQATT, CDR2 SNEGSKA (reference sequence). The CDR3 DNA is TGCAGTGCTTCGACAGGGGGGGTCGGATCCTACAATGAGCAGTTCTTC. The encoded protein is CSASTGGVGSYNEQFF.

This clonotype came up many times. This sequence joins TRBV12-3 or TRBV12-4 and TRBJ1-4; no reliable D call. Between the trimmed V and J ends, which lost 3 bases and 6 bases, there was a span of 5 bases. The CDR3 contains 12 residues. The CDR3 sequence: CASSFGDEKLFF. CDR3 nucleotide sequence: TGTGCCAGCAGTTTCGGGGATGAAAAACTGTTTTTT.

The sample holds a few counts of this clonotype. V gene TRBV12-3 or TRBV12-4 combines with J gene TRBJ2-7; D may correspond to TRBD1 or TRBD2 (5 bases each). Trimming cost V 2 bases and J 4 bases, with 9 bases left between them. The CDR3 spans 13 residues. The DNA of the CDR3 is TGTGCCAGCAGTTTATTTGAGGGGTACGAGCAGTACGTC. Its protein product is CASSLFEGYEQYV.

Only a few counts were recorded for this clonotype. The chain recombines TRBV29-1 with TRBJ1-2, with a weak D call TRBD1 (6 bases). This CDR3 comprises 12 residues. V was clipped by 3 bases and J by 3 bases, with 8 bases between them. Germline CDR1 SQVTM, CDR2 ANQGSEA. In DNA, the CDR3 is TGCAGCGTTGACACAGGGTACTATGGCTACACCTTC. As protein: CSVDTGYYGYTF. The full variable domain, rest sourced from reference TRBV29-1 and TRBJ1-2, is SAVISQKPSRDICQRGTSLTIQCQVDSQVTMMFWYRQQPGQSLTLIATANQGSEATYESGFVIDKFPISRPNLTFSTLTVSNMSPEDSSIYLCSVDTGYYGYTFGSGTRLTVV.

CDR3 loop: CASRPSRLGNLNSNSYGYTF. The CDR3 DNA reads as TGTGCCAGCAGGCCGTCCCGATTGGGAAACCTCAACAGTAACTCCTATGGCTACACCTTC. The chain joins TRBV7-8 to TRBJ1-2; D gene uncertain. Germline V lookup: CDR1 SGHVS, CDR2 FQNEAQ. The CDR3 is made up of 20 amino acids. Trimming removed 6 bases at V and 4 bases at J, with 33 bases between.